A selection of T cell receptor beta chains follows, all from one sample in a study of beta chain features in type 1 diabetes. The repertoire was sequenced with immunoSEQ multiplex PCR; TCRdb's copy has only in-frame clones and lacks some. Here the sample spans roughly 260,000 clones, approximately 11% being singletons. The material sequenced was naive CD4+ T cells from blood. The receptors originated from a man aged 25 to 45 with type 1 diabetes. Each CDR3 is given with its conserved first and last residue. A D gene is named only where the DNA matches it firmly. The size field is filled for only some rows; it gives once, few, many or a size class.

TRBJ2-5 | . | 14 | TRBD1 | TRBV6-5 | CASREQGAGETQYF | TGTGCCAGCAGGGAACAGGGGGCCGGAGAGACCCAGTACTTC
TRBJ2-3 | . | 14 | TRBD2 | TRBV2 | CASSPAGNADTQYF | TGTGCCAGCAGTCCAGCGGGGAACGCAGATACGCAGTATTTT
TRBJ2-7 | few | 15 | TRBD1 | TRBV5-1 | CASTNLGQGAQEQYF | TGCGCCAGCACCAATCTGGGACAGGGGGCGCAGGAGCAGTACTTC
TRBJ1-2 | . | 16 | . | TRBV9 | CASSDRGDLGAHGYTF | TGTGCCAGCAGCGATCGGGGAGACCTAGGTGCTCATGGCTACACCTTC
TRBJ1-1 | . | 15 | TRBD1 | TRBV7-2 | CASSLEVADRGEAFF | TGTGCCAGCAGCTTAGAGGTGGCGGACAGGGGAGAAGCTTTCTTT
TRBJ1-5 | . | 17 | . | TRBV29-1 | CSVEPPATPLGNQPQHF | TGCAGCGTTGAACCCCCAGCGACACCACTAGGCAATCAGCCCCAGCATTTT
TRBJ1-5 | . | 15 | TRBD1 | TRBV4-3 | CASSQTGGPNQPQHF | TGCGCCAGCAGCCAGACAGGGGGGCCCAATCAGCCCCAGCATTTT
TRBJ2-1 | . | 12 | . | TRBV19 | CASSSRWNEQFF | TGTGCCAGTAGTTCGAGGTGGAATGAGCAGTTCTTC
TRBJ2-5 | . | 13 | TRBD1 | TRBV9 | CASSQGAGETQYF | TGTGCCAGCAGTCAGGGGGCGGGGGAGACCCAGTACTTC
TRBJ2-7 | . | 14 | . | TRBV5-1 | CASSLEGSSYEQYF | TGCGCCAGCAGCTTGGAAGGGAGCTCCTACGAGCAGTACTTC
TRBJ1-6 | few | 16 | TRBD1 | TRBV30 | CASKHRDRGLYSPLHF | TGTGCTTCGAAACACCGGGACAGGGGGCTCTATTCACCCCTCCACTTT
TRBJ1-1 | . | 15 | . | TRBV7-2 | CASSLFGSGATEAFF | TGTGCCAGCAGCTTATTTGGCTCAGGGGCCACTGAAGCTTTCTTT
TRBJ2-1 | . | 13 | . | TRBV6-5 | CASSLSRFDEQFF | TGTGCCAGCAGCCTTAGTAGATTCGATGAGCAGTTCTTC
TRBJ1-4 | few | 15 | TRBD1 | TRBV5-1 | CASSLGDRESEKLFF | TGCGCCAGCAGCTTGGGGGACAGGGAAAGCGAAAAACTGTTTTTT
TRBJ1-2 | . | 14 | . | TRBV9 | CASSVEGRTYGYTF | TGTGCCAGCAGCGTGGAAGGACGGACTTATGGCTACACCTTC
TRBJ2-5 | . | 15 | TRBD1 | TRBV5-1 | CASSLGGTGRETQYF | TGCGCCAGCAGCTTGGGAGGGACAGGGCGCGAGACCCAGTACTTC
TRBJ1-5 | . | 12 | . | TRBV2 | CASSEGKQPQHF | TGTGCCAGCAGTGAAGGTAAACAGCCCCAGCATTTT
TRBJ2-7 | few | 12 | . | TRBV19 | CASSQQGYEQYF | TGTGCCAGTAGCCAACAGGGCTACGAGCAGTACTTC
TRBJ1-2 | . | 14 | . | TRBV6-5 | CASSPTGIGYGYTF | TGTGCCAGCAGCCCCACGGGGATCGGATATGGCTACACCTTC
TRBJ2-5 | . | 12 | . | TRBV27 | CASSSFRGTQYF | TGTGCCAGCAGCTCGTTTCGGGGGACCCAGTACTTC
TRBJ2-3 | few | 14 | TRBD1 | TRBV2 | CASSRDRVTDTQYF | TGTGCCAGCAGCCGGGACAGGGTCACAGATACGCAGTATTTT
TRBJ2-2 | few | 12 | . | TRBV5-6 | CASSLLTGELFF | TGTGCCAGCAGCTTGTTAACCGGGGAGCTGTTTTTT
TRBJ2-1 | once | 19 | TRBD2 | TRBV7-2 | CASRGPGLAGGSSYNEQFF | TGTGCCAGCAGGGGCCCGGGACTAGCGGGGGGGAGCTCCTACAATGAGCAGTTCTTC
TRBJ2-3 | . | 15 | . | TRBV5-1 | CASSFWRGLTDTQYF | TGCGCCAGCAGCTTCTGGCGGGGGCTCACAGATACGCAGTATTTT
TRBJ2-5 | few | 11 | . | TRBV19 | CASRAGETQYF | TGTGCCAGTAGGGCGGGGGAGACCCAGTACTTC
TRBJ1-1 | few | 18 | . | TRBV4-3 | CASSQVSFGIPRDTEAFF | TGCGCCAGCAGCCAAGTTAGTTTTGGTATTCCGAGGGACACTGAAGCTTTCTTT
TRBJ2-4 | . | 14 | . | TRBV4-3 | CASSQDNYRGALRF | TGCGCCAGCAGCCAAGATAACTATCGGGGGGCCCTGAGGTTC
TRBJ1-6 | . | 13 | . | TRBV7-9 | CASSTTGLGALHF | TGTGCCAGCAGCACCACAGGGTTGGGAGCCCTCCACTTT
TRBJ2-2 | . | 11 | . | TRBV19 | CASSPSGELFF | TGTGCCAGTAGTCCCAGCGGGGAGCTGTTTTTT
TRBJ2-5 | . | 15 | . | TRBV7-2 | CASSASYGGRETQYF | TGTGCCAGCAGCGCATCTTATGGGGGGAGGGAGACCCAGTACTTC
TRBJ2-5 | . | 13 | . | TRBV7-3 | CASSLSRQETQYF | TGTGCCAGCAGTTTATCGCGCCAAGAGACCCAGTACTTC
TRBJ2-5 | few | 15 | TRBD2 | TRBV5-1 | CASSLTSGSRETQYF | TGCGCCAGCAGCTTGACTAGCGGTTCTCGGGAGACCCAGTACTTC
TRBJ2-7 | . | 13 | TRBD2 | TRBV7-2 | CASSLRAGDEQYF | TGTGCCAGCAGCTTAAGGGCGGGGGACGAGCAGTACTTC
TRBJ1-4 | few | 11 | . | TRBV20-1 | CSARSGIGLFF | TGCAGTGCTAGATCGGGGATAGGACTGTTTTTT
TRBJ2-1 | . | 13 | TRBD2 | TRBV7-3 | CASSSQRGHEQFF | TGTGCCAGCAGCTCGCAGCGGGGCCATGAGCAGTTCTTC
TRBJ2-5 | few | 14 | TRBD1 | TRBV6-5 | CASSYTGQSGTQYF | TGTGCCAGCAGTTATACGGGACAGTCGGGGACCCAGTACTTC
TRBJ1-4 | few | 11 | TRBD1 | TRBV29-1 | CSGQGGEKLFF | TGCAGCGGACAGGGTGGGGAAAAACTGTTTTTT
TRBJ1-3 | . | 15 | . | TRBV7-9 | CASSSQGVSGNTIYF | TGTGCCAGCAGCTCACAAGGGGTCTCTGGAAACACCATATATTTT
TRBJ2-3 | . | 16 | TRBD2 | TRBV7-2 | CASSLGLAGILSGQYF | TGTGCCAGCAGCTTAGGACTAGCGGGGATATTGAGTGGGCAGTATTTT
TRBJ1-1 | few | 13 | . | TRBV6-1 | CASRRMTYTEAFF | TGTGCCAGCAGGCGCATGACTTACACTGAAGCTTTCTTT
TRBJ2-3 | . | 15 | TRBD2 | TRBV7-9 | CASSRGTSGSDTQYF | TGTGCCAGCAGCCGTGGGACTAGCGGCTCAGATACGCAGTATTTT
TRBJ1-6 | . | 16 | . | TRBV4-1 | CASSQFLRAGNSPLHF | TGCGCCAGCAGCCAATTTCTCAGGGCGGGAAATTCACCCCTCCACTTT
TRBJ2-2 | . | 13 | . | TRBV29-1 | CSVETSNTGELFF | TGCAGCGTTGAAACATCGAACACCGGGGAGCTGTTTTTT
TRBJ2-7 | . | 15 | TRBD1 | TRBV27 | CASSLVGTGTYEQYF | TGTGCCAGCAGTCTGGTCGGGACAGGGACCTACGAGCAGTACTTC
TRBJ1-5 | . | 20 | . | TRBV7-3 | CASSLRPTDAGLFGNQPQHF | TGTGCCAGCAGCTTAAGACCGACAGATGCCGGGTTGTTCGGCAATCAGCCCCAGCATTTT
TRBJ2-3 | . | 17 | TRBD2 | TRBV5-6 | CASSLTSGGFGTDTQYF | TGTGCCAGCAGCTTGACTAGCGGAGGATTCGGCACAGATACGCAGTATTTT
TRBJ1-2 | few | 17 | TRBD1 | TRBV7-9 | CASSSIRDRGANYGYTF | TGTGCCAGCAGCTCAATCCGGGACAGGGGAGCTAACTATGGCTACACCTTC
TRBJ1-1 | few | 15 | TRBD1 | TRBV5-4 | CASSQVANTGVEAFF | TGTGCCAGCAGCCAGGTGGCTAACACAGGGGTTGAAGCTTTCTTT
TRBJ2-7 | . | 14 | TRBD1 | TRBV18 | CASSRRDRDYEQYF | TGTGCCAGCTCACGCCGGGACAGGGACTACGAGCAGTACTTC
TRBJ1-1 | few | 13 | TRBD1 | TRBV9 | CASSVGQGAEAFF | TGTGCCAGCAGCGTAGGTCAGGGGGCTGAAGCTTTCTTT
TRBJ1-1 | . | 15 | . | TRBV5-4 | CASSSPARASGEAFF | TGTGCCAGCAGCTCCCCGGCCCGGGCTTCAGGGGAAGCTTTCTTT
TRBJ2-5 | few | 12 | . | TRBV2 | CASSELVETQYF | TGTGCCAGCAGTGAATTAGTGGAGACCCAGTACTTC
TRBJ1-1 | . | 14 | . | TRBV15 | CATSAGTSNTEAFF | TGTGCCACCAGCGCCGGGACATCGAACACTGAAGCTTTCTTT
TRBJ1-1 | . | 15 | TRBD1 | TRBV5-6 | CASSSGQPMNTEAFF | TGTGCCAGCAGCTCGGGACAGCCCATGAACACTGAAGCTTTCTTT
TRBJ2-3 | . | 14 | TRBD2 | TRBV30 | CAWSPTGGGTTQYF | TGTGCCTGGAGCCCTACTGGCGGGGGGACTACGCAGTATTTT
TRBJ2-5 | . | 16 | . | TRBV28 | CASTRPGLGYQETQYF | TGTGCCAGCACCCGACCAGGGCTGGGGTACCAAGAGACCCAGTACTTC
TRBJ2-3 | . | 15 | TRBD2 | TRBV7-2 | CASSSGTSGGDTQYF | TGTGCCAGCAGCTCCGGGACTAGCGGGGGAGATACGCAGTATTTT